The T cell receptor (beta chain) described here comes from a study of T-cell memory formation after mild COVID-19. Across the study: The two donors had largely donor-specific TCR clusters.

Study-wide points: Contracting CD8+ clones were enriched in EMRA, CD4+ mainly in CM and EM.

This clonotype showed up many times. The antigen is unknown. Constant-segment primers and 5'RACE yielded cDNA libraries for TCR alpha and TCR beta, each carrying sample barcodes and UMIs. TCRdb analysed the 5' RACE reads with MiXCR anew, one entry per CDR3 protein. Of approximately 440,000 distinct CDR3 sequences in the sample, about 19% were seen once. Germline-derived CDR1 and CDR2 are SGHTA and FQGNSA. V lost 1 base, J lost 0 bases, and 13 bases lay in between. The CDR3 sequence is 17 residues long. V is TRBV7-2 and J is TRBJ2-1; perhaps TRBD2 as D (6 bases). The clonotype comes from an adult woman who had mild COVID-19 (a few samples of this study predate the infection). Cell type and time point are not known. The sequencing sample was made of PBMCs or a T cell subset sorted from them (not recorded which). CDR3 sequence reads: CASSLGLALSSYNEQFF. CDR3 DNA: TGTGCCAGCAGCTTAGGTCTAGCGCTGAGCTCCTACAATGAGCAGTTCTTC.